One T cell receptor (beta chain) is described in this entry. Its specificity is not known. This CDR3 contains 16 residues. The V gene's germline CDR1 is MNHEY and CDR2 SMNVEV (reference sequence). The V gene end was trimmed by 2 bases and the J gene end by 3 bases; junction bases not matched to a gene: 8. These data come from a study of shared clonotypes between healthy human individuals. Study-wide context: Researchers assigned three CD4 naive, three CD4 memory, two CD8 naive and one CD8 memory plate to each donor.

Study outcomes and limitations: Sharing across a few donors was seen in about 5% of naive CD4 clonotypes. The sampled material consisted only of blood, and tissue repertoires are likely to differ.

Execution of the assay was at deep level. Sequenced by immunoSEQ multiplex PCR; TCRdb stores in-frame clones only, minus some. The sample carries roughly 2.5 million clones, around 90% recorded once. This rearrangement joins TRBV27 to TRBJ2-3, with TRBD2 matching over 7 bases. Sequencing input: naive CD4+ T cells sorted from blood. The subset denotes: CD45RA+ positively selected. The TCR originated in a man younger than 35 in good health. This CDR3 is CASSLGEGAKTDTQYF. The CDR3 DNA reads TGTGCCAGCAGTTTAGGGGAGGGAGCAAAGACAGATACGCAGTATTTT.